Listed here are 18 T cell receptor beta chains from one sample, sequenced in a study of blood T cells in healthy people across ages. A J-beta primer mix and a sample-barcoded 5' primer were used in a second PCR of roughly 6 to 11 cycles. TCRdb recomputed calls from the 5' RACE reads with MiXCR, one row per CDR3 protein. The data show more than 650,000 distinct CDR3 sequences, 25% to 30% seen once. These data also featured in a second study, about T cells of mothers and their children.

Sequenced input: blood. Receptor source: a boy aged 5 to 17 in good health.

There are a few counts of this clonotype. V usage is TRBV4-2 and J usage is TRBJ2-5; 8 bases map to TRBD2. Germline lookup yields CDR1 LGHNA and CDR2 YNFKEQ. This CDR3 comprises 15 residues. After removal of 0 bases from V and 5 bases from J, the junction contained 5 bases not matched to a gene. CDR3 region: CASSQDRGGRETQYF. The CDR3 DNA reads as TGTGCCAGCAGCCAAGATCGAGGCGGGAGGGAGACCCAGTACTTC.

This clonotype was found a few times. The chain combines TRBV14 with TRBJ2-1; tentative D call: TRBD2 (7 bases). CDR1 SGHDN and CDR2 FVKESK come from the germline V gene. The V end lost 4 bases, the J end lost 7 bases, and 17 bases lay between the germline ends. CDR3 size: 15 residues. The DNA of the CDR3 is TGTGCCAGCAGCCGTGGGAGGGGGGGAGCGAATGAGCAGTTCTTC. Encoded protein: CASSRGRGGANEQFF.

This clonotype was counted a few times. This chain links TRBV5-1 with TRBJ2-6; TRBD1 agrees at 7 bases. With V trimmed by 5 bases and J by 4 bases, 6 bases remained unmatched. Germline loops: CDR1 SGHRS, CDR2 YFSETQ. This CDR3 region has 15 residues. CDR3 in amino acids: CASSDDRAGANVLTF. The CDR3 DNA is TGCGCCAGCAGTGACGACAGGGCCGGGGCCAACGTCCTGACTTTC.

The J gene is TRBJ1-2, the V gene TRBV2, with TRBD1 matching over 9 bases. V trimming: 3 bases; J trimming: 8 bases; junction bases outside the gene matches: 4. Germline values: CDR1 SNHLY, CDR2 FYNNEI. This CDR3 has 13 residues. CDR3 sequence: CASSDGTGSGYTF. The CDR3 DNA follows: TGTGCCAGCAGTGACGGGACAGGGAGCGGCTACACCTTC.

This rearrangement joins TRBV2 to TRBJ1-2; 8 bases align to TRBD1. Germline loops: CDR1 SNHLY, CDR2 FYNNEI. J was trimmed by 8 bases and V by 3 bases; bases with no gene match: 5. The CDR3 totals 13 residues. CDR3 bases: TGTGCCAGCAGTGAGGACAGGGAGAGAGGCTACACCTTC. Protein sequence: CASSEDRERGYTF.

A few counts support this clonotype. This chain uses TRBV15 with TRBJ2-5, with a tentative D call TRBD1 (6 bases). The J call is doubtful: the DNA matches TRBJ2-7 better. CDR1 and CDR2 from the germline V gene are LNHNV and YYDKDF (reference sequence). The CDR3 length is 14 residues. The CDR3, as DNA: TGTGCCACCAGCAGAGATGGGCTAGGGGGCGAGCAGTACTTC. It encodes CATSRDGLGGEQYF.

This clonotype was counted a few times. The chain recombines TRBV18 with TRBJ2-4, with 9 positions matching TRBD1. J was trimmed by 5 bases and V by 5 bases; bases with no gene match: 13. CDR1 is KGHSH, CDR2 LQKENI, per germline. The CDR3 consists of 17 residues. CDR3 protein: CASSLRPGQGIENIQYF. The DNA of the CDR3 is TGTGCCAGCTCATTGCGCCCGGGACAGGGCATCGAAAACATTCAGTACTTC.

This clonotype showed up just a few times. J is TRBJ2-2 and V is TRBV10-1; 9 bases fit TRBD1. The CDR3 is made up of 15 amino acids. V lost 5 bases and J lost 4; bases outside the gene matches: 5. CDR1 WNHNN and CDR2 SYGVQD come from the germline V gene (reference sequence). The CDR3 spells CASSRGQGGTGELFF. CDR3 nucleotides: TGCGCCAGCAGTAGGGGACAGGGAGGCACCGGGGAGCTGTTTTTT.

The chain combines TRBV27 with TRBJ1-4, with D perhaps TRBD1 (5 bases). The CDR3 covers 13 residues. CDR1 and CDR2 (germline): MNHEY, SMNVEV (reference sequence). V was trimmed by 5 bases and J by 6 bases, leaving 10 bases between them. Here the CDR3 reads CASSGGFDEKLFF. As DNA, the CDR3 is TGTGCCAGCAGTGGGGGGTTTGATGAAAAACTGTTTTTT.

The V call is TRBV12-3 or TRBV12-4, the J call TRBJ2-5, with D perhaps assigned TRBD1 or TRBD2 (6 bases each). The CDR3 is 14 amino acids. Trimming left V 7 bases short and J 4 bases short, with 16 bases between. The CDR3 bases are TGTGCCAGCACCGCGGAGGGGGTCCGAGAGACCCAGTACTTC. Translation: CASTAEGVRETQYF.

This clonotype was observed a handful of times. In nucleotides, the CDR3 is TGCAGTGCTTCTCCGGGGACTAGAGTCTCCGAGCAGTACTTC. Translation gives CSASPGTRVSEQYF. This rearrangement joins TRBV20-1 to TRBJ2-7; 8 nucleotides align to TRBD2. The CDR3 consists of 14 residues. The germline V gene encodes CDR1 DFQATT and CDR2 SNEGSKA (reference sequence). The V segment lost 5 bases and the J segment 6 bases; nucleotides outside the gene matches: 12.

This clonotype has more than one count but fewer than ten. The chain recombines TRBV12-3 or TRBV12-4 with TRBJ2-5; 8 nucleotides line up with TRBD2. V trimming: 6 bases; J trimming: 4 bases; junction bases outside the gene matches: 10. This CDR3 is 15 amino acids long. In DNA form, the CDR3 reads TGTGCCAGCAGACCAGGGTCTAGCGGGTCAGAGACCCAGTACTTC. This translates into CASRPGSSGSETQYF.

The V call is TRBV11-2, the J call TRBJ2-7; D uncertain. From germline, CDR1 is SGHAT and CDR2 FQNNGV. The CDR3 length is 14 residues. The ends were cut back, 4 bases at V and 2 bases at J, with 12 bases in the middle. For the CDR3, the DNA is TGTGCCAGCAGCTCGATGGACGGAACCTACGAGCAGTACTTC. Translating gives CASSSMDGTYEQYF.

This clonotype was recorded only once. This chain connects TRBV5-4 to TRBJ1-2; 7 nucleotides line up with TRBD1. The CDR3 is 16 amino acids. Per germline, CDR1 SGHNT and CDR2 YYREEE (reference sequence). Trimming removed 3 bases from V and 8 bases from J; junction bases left unmatched: 16. As DNA, the CDR3 is TGTGCCAGCAGCTCGAACACAGGGGAGACCCTCGGCGGCTACACCTTC. It is translated as CASSSNTGETLGGYTF.

This clonotype was seen a handful of times. This chain joins TRBV4-1 and TRBJ1-1, with a possible D match to TRBD1 (6 bases). The CDR3 totals 15 residues. V shed 1 base and J shed 6 bases, with 15 bases lying between them. Per germline, CDR1 MGHRA and CDR2 YSYEKL. CDR3 sequence: CASSQVPGAVAEAFF. The CDR3 nucleotides read TGCGCCAGCAGCCAAGTACCGGGGGCAGTCGCTGAAGCTTTCTTT.

The genes are TRBV12-3 or TRBV12-4 and TRBJ2-6, with 7 bases matching TRBD1. After removal of 5 bases from V and 1 base from J, the junction contained 2 bases not matched to a gene. The CDR3 is 15 amino acids. The chain's CDR3 is CASSKTGSGANVLTF. The DNA of the CDR3 is TGTGCCAGCAGTAAGACAGGGTCTGGGGCCAACGTCCTGACTTTC.

V gene TRBV5-1 combines with J gene TRBJ2-5; TRBD2 agrees at 7 bases. Germline V gene sequence: CDR1 SGHRS, CDR2 YFSETQ. This CDR3 comprises 17 residues. The J segment lost 1 base and the V segment lost 4 bases, leaving 13 bases of the junction unmatched. The CDR3 loop reads CASSPPLGAGVQETQYF. The DNA for the CDR3 is TGCGCCAGCAGCCCGCCTTTGGGCGCGGGGGTCCAAGAGACCCAGTACTTC. The variable domain in full, completed from reference TRBV5-1 and TRBJ2-5, reads KAGVTQTPRYLIKTRGQQVTLSCSPISGHRSVSWYQQTPGQGLQFLFEYFSETQRNKGNFPGRFSGRQFSNSRSEMNVSTLELGDSALYLCASSPPLGAGVQETQYFGPGTRLLVL.

This rearrangement joins TRBV2 to TRBJ2-2, with D perhaps being TRBD1 or TRBD2 (6 bases each). V was clipped by 6 bases and J by 6 bases, with 14 bases between them. CDR3 length: 14 amino acids. Germline V lookup: CDR1 SNHLY, CDR2 FYNNEI. The CDR3 loop is CASRMEGGPGELFF. The CDR3 DNA follows: TGTGCCAGCAGGATGGAGGGGGGTCCCGGGGAGCTGTTTTTT.